This T cell receptor beta chain was retrieved from a study of regulatory T cells in long-lasting Graves disease. This clonotype was observed a few times. Its antigen remains unidentified. Trimming pared 2 bases from V and 1 base from J, leaving 9 bases between. The germline gives CDR1 SGHDT, CDR2 YYEEEE. The CDR3 extends over 14 amino acids. Time point indicated: persistent/refractory GD, antithyroid drugs over 5 years with positive TRAb. TCR sequences were obtained from RNA taken from PBMCs. The authors drew 7.5 to 10 milliliters of peripheral blood into EDTA tubes. Building of the TCR beta libraries involved iRepertoire HTBI primers and Arm-PCR of CDR3 regions. TCRdb reprocessed the multiplex PCR reads with MiXCR, giving one entry per CDR3 protein. The sample gives nearly 350,000 distinct CDR3 sequences, roughly a fifth of which show up once; around 30% is in the top ten. The study, taken as a whole, reports: TRBV28, TRBJ1-2 and TRBJ2-5 were favored in persistent disease.

This specimen consisted of peripheral blood mononuclear cells (PBMCs), obtained when the disease was refractory, from a patient treated with antithyroid drugs. V is TRBV5-6 and J is TRBJ2-5; either TRBD1 or TRBD2 may fit D (5 bases each). The receptor comes from a female donor with Graves disease. The CDR3 nucleotides are TGTGCCAGCAGCTTCCACGGGACCCAAGAGACCCAGTACTTC. Protein product: CASSFHGTQETQYF. Full variable domain (outside the CDR3, taken from reference TRBV5-6 and TRBJ2-5): DAGVTQSPTHLIKTRGQQVTLRCSPKSGHDTVSWYQQALGQGPQFIFQYYEEEERQRGNFPDRFSGHQFPNYSSELNVNALLLGDSALYLCASSFHGTQETQYFGPGTRLLVL.